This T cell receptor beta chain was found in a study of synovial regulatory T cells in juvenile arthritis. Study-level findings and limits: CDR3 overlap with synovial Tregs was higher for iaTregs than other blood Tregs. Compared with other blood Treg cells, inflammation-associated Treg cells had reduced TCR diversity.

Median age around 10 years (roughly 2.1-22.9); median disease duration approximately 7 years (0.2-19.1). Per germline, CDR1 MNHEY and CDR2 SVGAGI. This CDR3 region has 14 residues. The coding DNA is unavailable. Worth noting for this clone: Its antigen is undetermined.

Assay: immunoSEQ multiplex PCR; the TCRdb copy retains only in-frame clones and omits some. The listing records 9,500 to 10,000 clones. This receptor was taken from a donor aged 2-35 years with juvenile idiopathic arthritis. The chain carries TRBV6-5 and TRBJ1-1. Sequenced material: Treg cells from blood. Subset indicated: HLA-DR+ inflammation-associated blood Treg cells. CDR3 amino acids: CASSYERLSPEAFF.